The present TCR beta chain was sequenced within a study of OX40 agonist ivuxolimab in advanced cancers. With respect to the entire study: Ivuxolimab was a fully human IgG2 agonistic monoclonal antibody targeting the costimulatory receptor OX40 (CD134). Intravenous ivuxolimab was administered to patients every 2 weeks at six dose levels: 0.01, 0.1, 0.3, 1.5, 3 and 10 mg/kg. Peripheral TCRbeta sequencing was intended to test whether TCR sequence diversity was altered and clonal T-cell expansion was caused by ivuxolimab. Prior anti-PD-1, anti-PD-L1 or anti-CTLA-4 therapy was permitted, and checkpoint inhibitors had been received by around 40% of dose-escalation patients. In the dose-escalation cohort, 70% to 85% of patients were male, and the mean age was approximately 64 years, with a range of about 23 to 85. The paper covers the monotherapy dose-escalation part of the phase I ivuxolimab trial, which included N of about 50 patients. Among the 52 dose-escalation patients, some 19 had hepatocellular carcinoma, roughly 15 melanoma, 9 renal cell carcinoma and 9 head and neck cancer. Partial responses occurred in three dose-escalation patients, of whom one had hepatocellular carcinoma and two had cutaneous melanoma. Study-wide findings and limitations: After ivuxolimab, more expanded clones were found on average in CD8+ T cells than in CD4+ T cells. In partial responders in the 0.1-3.0 mg/kg groups, normalized peripheral clonal expansion was found to be among the lowest, especially among CD8+ T cells. At doses of 0.1 to 3.0 mg/kg, clonal expansion of both CD4+ and CD8+ T cells in blood was seen between baseline and week 6. The antigen specificity of the clonally expanded peripheral T cells was not determined. Low levels of normalized T-cell clonal expansion were also seen in some nonresponding patients.

The V end gives up 4 bases and the J end 3 bases, leaving 5 bases in the junction not matched to a gene. From the germline V gene, CDR1 is SGHAT and CDR2 is FQNNGV. Counted from cysteine to phenylalanine, this CDR3 has 15 amino acids. CDR3 DNA is the only sequence kept; it has 45 bases, read in frame from the first base. As for this clone: Its antigen has not been determined. No base qualities exist here, and no much larger clone lies one base off it.

The trial excluded patients who had a history of autoimmune disease or were on systemic immunosuppression. Peripheral blood for TCR sequencing was collected from all dose cohorts at baseline, on cycle 4 day 1, and on cycle 7 day 1. Samples came from an open-label, multicenter, first-in-human phase I dose-escalation trial of ivuxolimab. Adults with locally advanced or metastatic melanoma, renal cell carcinoma, hepatocellular carcinoma or head and neck squamous cell carcinoma were enrolled in the trial. CD4+ and CD8+ T cells were sorted separately from peripheral blood before TCR sequencing. Genomic DNA was isolated from the sorted cells so that the TCRbeta CDR3 region could be sequenced. TCRbeta CDR3 regions were sequenced using the immunoSEQ Assay. TCRdb limited this immuneACCESS table to in-frame rearrangements with V and J called. A share of clones is missing; checked studies link under half to unresolved V genes, and the rest is unexplained. The sample profile shows about 29,000 clones; around 87% of them were found once. 15% to 25% of the sample goes to the ten largest clones.

The sample was CD4+ or CD8+ T cells sorted from blood, taken in a trial of the OX40 agonist ivuxolimab. The source is an adult with an advanced solid tumor such as melanoma, head and neck, liver or kidney cancer. The chain is encoded by TRBV11-2 joined to TRBJ2-3, with TRBD2 matching 9 junction bases. The nucleotide sequence reads TGTGCCAGCAGCTCGCTAGCGGGATGGACAGATACGCAGTATTTT. Its protein is CASSSLAGWTDTQYF.